A selection of T cell receptor beta chains follows, all from one sample in a study of CXCR3-negative and CXCR3-positive naive CD8 T cells. TCRdb reprocessed the 5' RACE reads, with one entry per CDR3 protein and no DNA. Found here are over 100,000 distinct CDR3 sequences; the top ten clones hold 0.4% to 0.45%. The sample taken for sequencing was naive CXCR3+ CD8+ T cells from blood. These receptors were collected from a human donor in good health. Some clones in this sample may be carry-over from other donors' samples. Both conserved end residues are part of each CDR3. Each record gives: J gene, V gene, CDR3 protein.

J: TRBJ2-1; V: TRBV3-1; CDR3: CASSQAFDFYNEQFF
J: TRBJ2-2; V: TRBV2; CDR3: CASFGGLGTWSTGELFF
J: TRBJ1-1; V: TRBV7-2; CDR3: CASSSTGGWGAFF
J: TRBJ1-1; V: TRBV7-9; CDR3: CASSWETVMNTEAFF
J: TRBJ1-1; V: TRBV28; CDR3: CASSLRWNTEAFF
J: TRBJ1-5; V: TRBV19; CDR3: CASSVLSNSNQPQHF
J: TRBJ2-1; V: TRBV11-3; CDR3: CASSPLPGAYNEQFF
J: TRBJ2-7; V: TRBV4-3; CDR3: CASSQREMQGGDEQYF
J: TRBJ2-5; V: TRBV4-3; CDR3: CASSQDITLQETQYF
J: TRBJ2-5; V: TRBV7-9; CDR3: CASSLGEMYQETQYF
J: TRBJ2-7; V: TRBV11-2; CDR3: CASSSILIPYEQYF
J: TRBJ2-1; V: TRBV7-2; CDR3: CASSLGPSGGAGEQFF
J: TRBJ1-5; V: TRBV27; CDR3: CASSSGPRNQPQHF
J: TRBJ2-3; V: TRBV11-2; CDR3: CASSRIGGTDTQYF
J: TRBJ2-2; V: TRBV2; CDR3: CDRSGGRPSPGELFF
J: TRBJ2-3; V: TRBV28; CDR3: CASSPPTGRPDTDTQYF
J: TRBJ1-2; V: TRBV20-1; CDR3: CSASVGGYYTF
J: TRBJ2-6; V: TRBV5-1; CDR3: CASTIKGASGANVLTF
J: TRBJ2-7; V: TRBV20-1; CDR3: CSARLGDVEQYF
J: TRBJ2-5; V: TRBV15; CDR3: CATKSVVQETQYF
J: TRBJ2-3; V: TRBV9; CDR3: CASSPRWAGSTDTQYF
J: TRBJ2-7; V: TRBV28; CDR3: CASTTSQGGREQYF
J: TRBJ2-7; V: TRBV7-8; CDR3: CASSSGTENSYRYEQYF
J: TRBJ2-1; V: TRBV29-1; CDR3: CSVEGGTGVNSYNEQFF
J: TRBJ2-1; V: TRBV7-2; CDR3: CASSLAGVGNEQFF
J: TRBJ2-1; V: TRBV7-8; CDR3: CASSLTFNDQFF
J: TRBJ2-1; V: TRBV9; CDR3: CASSGGPGGYNEQFF
J: TRBJ2-1; V: TRBV14; CDR3: CASQGQGGWNEQFF
J: TRBJ2-1; V: TRBV20-1; CDR3: CSARTGEYNEQFF
J: TRBJ1-6; V: TRBV12-3/TRBV12-4; CDR3: CASSPTAGTGGLHF
J: TRBJ2-7; V: TRBV7-8; CDR3: CASSPSSYEQYF
J: TRBJ1-2; V: TRBV6-6; CDR3: CASSYSPAGRYYGYTF
J: TRBJ2-1; V: TRBV10-3; CDR3: CAISEGDYRYTYNEQFF
J: TRBJ2-7; V: TRBV5-6; CDR3: CASSSIGEQYF
J: TRBJ2-7; V: TRBV4-1; CDR3: CASSHPGQSFYEQYF
J: TRBJ2-7; V: TRBV29-1; CDR3: CSVESSRGPYEQYF
J: TRBJ2-1; V: TRBV13; CDR3: CASSLEYSQFF
J: TRBJ1-2; V: TRBV5-1; CDR3: CASSLAEDRFNYGYTF
J: TRBJ2-7; V: TRBV12-3/TRBV12-4; CDR3: CASSDHSGASEQYF
J: TRBJ2-7; V: TRBV7-6; CDR3: CASSLWKGTYEQYF
J: TRBJ2-6; V: TRBV4-1; CDR3: CATRRTMGLGANVLTF
J: TRBJ2-1; V: TRBV29-1; CDR3: CSVQGRANEQFF
J: TRBJ2-1; V: TRBV11-1; CDR3: CASSLFHSYNEQFF
J: TRBJ1-1; V: TRBV4-1; CDR3: CASSQDRRPPMNTEAFF
J: TRBJ2-1; V: TRBV7-3; CDR3: CASSLISREPYNEQFF
J: TRBJ2-3; V: TRBV28; CDR3: CASSFLLALTDTQYF
J: TRBJ2-2; V: TRBV7-3; CDR3: CASSRAMGEGDGELFF